The 15 T cell receptor beta chains below were found in one sample sequenced in a study of breast tumors, draining lymph nodes, adjacent tissues. TCRdb used MiXCR to reprocess the multiplex PCR reads, holding one entry per CDR3 protein. The sample holds approximately 20,000 distinct CDR3 sequences, 43% seen once. Sequenced: breast tumor tissue. These receptors came from a female donor with breast cancer. Some clones in this sample may be carry-over from other donors' samples.

This clonotype has at least ten counts. The gene calls are TRBV7-2 and TRBJ2-1; TRBD2 agrees at 13 bases. This CDR3 is 20 amino acids long. Germline values: CDR1 SGHTA, CDR2 FQGNSA. V shed 2 bases, J shed 4 bases, and the junction held 14 bases outside the gene matches. In DNA, the CDR3 is TGTGCCAGCAGCTTACTGGGCCCTAAGACTAGCGGGAGGCTGTACAATGAGCAGTTCTTC. Its translation: CASSLLGPKTSGRLYNEQFF.

This clonotype was counted a few times. The chain uses TRBV6-5 and TRBJ2-5; D could derive from TRBD1 or TRBD2 (5 bases each). Germline V CDR1 and CDR2: MNHEY, SVGAGI. The CDR3 has 15 residues. Trimming removed 5 bases at V and 1 base at J, with 14 bases between. The CDR3, as DNA: TGTGCCAGCAGTAAGGGACCGAACTTCCAAGAGACCCAGTACTTC. Translated, it gives CASSKGPNFQETQYF.

This clonotype was found once. The V and J genes are TRBV12-3 or TRBV12-4 and TRBJ2-2; D unresolved. Deletions cut 0 bases from V and 6 bases from J, with 11 bases between. The CDR3 length is 15 residues. CDR3 residues: CASSLAVSLAGELFF. As DNA, the CDR3 is TGTGCCAGCAGTTTAGCTGTATCGCTTGCCGGGGAGCTGTTTTTT.

This clonotype was detected many times. V gene TRBV18 combines with J gene TRBJ2-1; weak D call: TRBD2 (6 bases). This CDR3 comprises 13 residues. V lost 3 bases, J lost 10 bases, and 13 bases lay in between. Germline-derived CDR1 and CDR2 are KGHSH and LQKENI. CDR3 coding DNA: TGTGCCAGCTCACCGCGACTAGTCGGCGAGCAGTTCTTC. Translation gives CASSPRLVGEQFF.

In this sample, this clonotype turned up many times. V gene TRBV19 combines with J gene TRBJ1-5; the D gene is possibly TRBD1 (5 bases). The germline V gene encodes CDR1 LNHDA and CDR2 SQIVND (reference sequence). CDR3 length: 15 residues. V was clipped by 3 bases and J by 6 bases, with 15 bases between them. The CDR3 spells CASSIGTRDFQPQHF. DNA of the CDR3: TGTGCCAGTAGTATTGGGACGAGGGACTTTCAGCCCCAGCATTTT.

This clonotype was recorded at least ten times. The rearrangement joins TRBV7-2 to TRBJ2-5; a weak D match, TRBD2 (6 bases). The V gene's germline CDR1 is SGHTA and CDR2 FQGNSA. Between the trimmed V and J ends, which lost 5 bases and 4 bases, there was a span of 23 bases. CDR3 length equals 17 residues. DNA of the CDR3: TGTGCCAGCAGCCCTTTCCCAGGGTGGCTCGGGGGAGAGACCCAGTACTTC. Amino acid sequence: CASSPFPGWLGGETQYF.

The table lists this clonotype with many counts. The chain links TRBV27 to TRBJ2-3; D might be TRBD2 (5 bases). Germline values: CDR1 MNHEY, CDR2 SMNVEV (reference sequence). The CDR3 runs 15 residues. The V end lost 6 bases, the J end lost 0 bases, and 13 bases lay between the germline ends. CDR3: CASSPLASSTDTQYF. As DNA, the CDR3 is TGTGCCAGCAGCCCCTTAGCGTCAAGCACAGATACGCAGTATTTT.

This clonotype was seen ten or more times. V gene TRBV5-6 combines with J gene TRBJ2-2; D not certain. The CDR3 contains 14 residues. Per germline, CDR1 SGHDT and CDR2 YYEEEE. Trimming removed 4 bases at V and 2 bases at J, with 9 bases between. The CDR3 loop is CASSPTRNTGELFF. As DNA, the CDR3 is TGTGCCAGCAGCCCGACTCGTAACACCGGGGAGCTGTTTTTT. The full variable domain, completed using reference TRBV5-6 and TRBJ2-2, is DAGVTQSPTHLIKTRGQQVTLRCSPKSGHDTVSWYQQALGQGPQFIFQYYEEEERQRGNFPDRFSGHQFPNYSSELNVNALLLGDSALYLCASSPTRNTGELFFGEGSRLTVL.

This clonotype was observed at least ten times. The chain joins TRBV3-1 to TRBJ2-5; D may be TRBD2 (5 bases). This CDR3 spans 16 amino acids. Germline CDR1 LGHDT, CDR2 YNNKEL (reference sequence). Trimming removed 7 bases at V and 4 bases at J, with 22 bases between. Here the CDR3 reads CASTLSAGLAGETQYF. The CDR3, as DNA: TGTGCCAGCACCTTGTCCGCGGGTCTGGCGGGAGAGACCCAGTACTTC.

This clonotype was found many times. The chain combines TRBV30 with TRBJ1-3; D uncertain. V gave up 7 bases and J gave up 2 bases, with 12 bases separating them. This CDR3 is 13 amino acids long. The germline CDR1 and CDR2 sequences are GTSNPN and SVGIG (reference sequence). CDR3 region: CAYLRGPGNTIYF. In DNA form, the CDR3 reads TGTGCCTACCTACGAGGGCCTGGAAACACCATATATTTT.

Many counts were recorded for this clonotype. This may stem from a read error, because a much larger clone lies one nucleotide away. The chain has TRBV20-1 and TRBJ1-5, with D unclear. Germline V gene sequence: CDR1 DFQATT, CDR2 SNEGSKA (reference sequence). V was cut by 3 bases and J by 6 bases, with 18 bases left in between. The CDR3 sequence is 15 residues long. The CDR3 sequence is CSASWGRASTQPQHF. CDR3 DNA sequence: TGCAGTGCTAGCTGGGGTAGAGCGTCGACTCAGCCCCAGCATTTT.

This clonotype was seen repeatedly, ten times or more. This sequence joins TRBV30 and TRBJ2-4; D ambiguous. The CDR3 has 12 amino acids. V was trimmed by 0 bases and J by 6 bases, leaving 6 bases between them. Per germline, CDR1 GTSNPN and CDR2 SVGIG (reference sequence). The CDR3 loop reads CAWSVGRNIQYF. The CDR3 nucleotides read TGTGCCTGGAGTGTAGGCAGAAACATTCAGTACTTC.

This clonotype was recorded at least ten times. The genes are TRBV4-1 and TRBJ1-2; D is unresolved. V lost 1 base to trimming and J lost 4 bases, with 10 bases between them. This CDR3 spans 14 amino acids. CDR1 and CDR2 from the germline V gene are MGHRA and YSYEKL. The CDR3 region is CASSQGTNLYGYTF. CDR3 DNA sequence: TGCGCCAGCAGCCAAGGGACGAACCTCTATGGCTACACCTTC.

This chain links TRBV11-2 with TRBJ2-1; 12 bases are shared with TRBD2. CDR1 is SGHAT and CDR2 is FQNNGV in the germline V gene. Trimming at V came to 5 bases and at J to 4 bases, leaving 3 bases not matched to a gene. CDR3 length: 15 residues. The CDR3 region is CASSQGLAGYNEQFF. For the CDR3, the DNA is TGTGCCAGCAGCCAAGGACTAGCGGGATACAATGAGCAGTTCTTC.

This clonotype was seen a single time. The rearrangement uses TRBV20-1 and TRBJ2-7, with 7 bases that match TRBD2. The J segment lost 0 bases and the V segment lost 6 bases, leaving 2 bases of the junction unmatched. Per germline, CDR1 DFQATT and CDR2 SNEGSKA (reference sequence). CDR3 length: 12 residues. The CDR3 sequence: CSAPGGSYEQYF. CDR3 in DNA: TGCAGTGCCCCGGGGGGCTCCTACGAGCAGTACTTC.